Listed here are 17 T cell receptor beta chains from one sample, sequenced in a study of molecular identifiers for immune sequencing clone quantification. TCRdb called the PCR reads again in MiXCR, with one record for every CDR3 protein. Altogether 75,000 to 100,000 distinct CDR3 sequences are present, around 20% being singletons, with the ten largest covering around 0.8%. The source material was naive CD8+ T cells from blood, with Jurkat cell RNA spiked in. Described subset: FACS-sorted CD8+CD4-CCR7+CD45RA+ naive T cells. Receptors were obtained from a human donor in good health. Some libraries in this study had Jurkat cell RNA spiked in.

The sample holds many counts of this clonotype. CDR3 DNA sequence: TGCAGTGCTAGAGATGGGGAAAGGGGTACAGGGTGGTACGAGCAGTACTTC. This translates into CSARDGERGTGWYEQYF. The chain uses TRBV20-1 and TRBJ2-7, with TRBD1 as a possible D gene (6 bases). This CDR3 spans 17 amino acids. From germline, CDR1 is DFQATT and CDR2 SNEGSKA (reference sequence). V gave up 0 bases and J gave up 4 bases, with 22 bases separating them.

This clonotype appeared many times. J is TRBJ2-1 and V is TRBV29-1; the D is unclear. The CDR3 runs to 14 residues. CDR1 is SQVTM, CDR2 ANQGSEA, per germline. V was trimmed by 7 bases and J by 4 bases, leaving 17 bases between them. The CDR3 reads CSAQWRGRYNEQFF. The CDR3 DNA reads as TGCAGCGCCCAGTGGAGAGGCCGATACAATGAGCAGTTCTTC.

There are many counts of this clonotype. The chain carries TRBV14 and TRBJ2-5; tentatively, D is TRBD2 (6 bases). Germline values: CDR1 SGHDN, CDR2 FVKESK. This CDR3 is built from 15 residues. Trimming removed 2 bases at V and 0 bases at J, with 10 bases between. In DNA form, the CDR3 reads TGTGCCAGCAGCCAACTAGCGTTTAACCAAGAGACCCAGTACTTC. Amino acids: CASSQLAFNQETQYF.

Notes on this clonotype: A much larger clone differs from this one at a single base, so this may be a read error. The conserved closing phenylalanine or tryptophan is absent in this CDR3, likely reflecting a read error. This chain connects TRBV9 to TRBJ2-5; D unclear. V was pared by 0 bases and J by 4 bases, with 13 bases between. The CDR3 totals 15 residues. Germline V gene sequence: CDR1 SGDLS, CDR2 YYNGEE. The CDR3 bases are TGTGCCAGCAGCGTAGTCGGTGACCCGAGAGAGACCCAGTACCTC. Protein sequence: CASSVVGDPRETQYL.

This clonotype was counted ten times or more. The V and J genes are TRBV12-3 or TRBV12-4 and TRBJ2-5; D ambiguous. The CDR3 spans 14 residues. With 3 bases removed from V and 2 bases from J, the gap between germline ends came to 10 bases. CDR3 sequence (DNA): TGTGCCAGCAGTTTTGATACGGCACAAGAGACCCAGTACTTC. This codes for CASSFDTAQETQYF.

The CDR3 sequence is CASSQEGAGVYETQYF. The CDR3, as DNA: TGCGCCAGCAGCCAAGAGGGCGCGGGGGTGTATGAGACCCAGTACTTC. The chain uses TRBV4-1 and TRBJ2-5; TRBD2 aligns across 7 bases. Trimming at V came to 0 bases and at J to 5 bases, leaving 9 bases not matched to a gene. The CDR3 loop spans 16 amino acids. Germline CDR1 is MGHRA and CDR2 is YSYEKL.

DNA for the CDR3: TGTGCCAGCAGTTTGAGTTTTTGGGACAGGGCCTACGAGCAGTACTTC. It translates to CASSLSFWDRAYEQYF. The chain carries TRBV28 and TRBJ2-7; 9 positions agree with TRBD1. Losses at the gene ends were 3 bases for V and 2 bases for J; bases not matched to a gene: 8. The CDR3 is 16 residues long. CDR1 and CDR2 from the germline V gene are MDHEN and SYDVKM.

This clonotype has ten or more counts. J is TRBJ2-5 and V is TRBV6-5, with D perhaps matching TRBD1 or TRBD2 (5 bases each). CDR1 and CDR2 (germline): MNHEY, SVGAGI. The CDR3 is 12 amino acids. Deletions cut 2 bases from V and 5 bases from J, with 6 bases between. CDR3 amino acids: CASSYEGETQYF. The CDR3 bases are TGTGCCAGCAGTTACGAGGGGGAGACCCAGTACTTC.

This clonotype was counted many times. The rearrangement joins TRBV21-1 to TRBJ2-2; the DNA was not compared with TRBD1, the D call given in the table. TRBV21-1 is termed a pseudogene. The CDR3 is made up of 16 amino acids. For the CDR3, the DNA is TGTGCCAGCAGCATGTGGGACAGAAAGAACACCGGGGAGCTGTTTTTT. Its translation is CASSMWDRKNTGELFF.

This clonotype was observed many times. J is TRBJ2-4 and V is TRBV9; 13 bases are shared with TRBD2. Trimming at V came to 4 bases and at J to 1 base, leaving 2 bases not matched to a gene. The CDR3 sequence is 16 residues long. CDR1 and CDR2 from the germline V gene are SGDLS and YYNGEE. CDR3 region: CASSPTSGGAKNIQYF. The CDR3 coding sequence is TGTGCCAGCAGCCCGACTAGCGGGGGGGCCAAAAACATTCAGTACTTC.

This clonotype has a count of ten or more. The chain uses TRBV4-3 and TRBJ2-5; either TRBD1 or TRBD2 may fit D (6 bases each). Germline V gene lookup returns CDR1 LGHNA and CDR2 YSLEER. The CDR3 loop spans 16 amino acids. The V gene lost 5 bases and the J gene lost 4 bases, with 20 bases spanning the gap. The DNA of the CDR3 is TGCGCCAGCAGCTGGGGGCGGGGTGGGGCTGGAGAGACCCAGTACTTC. Amino acids: CASSWGRGGAGETQYF.

This clonotype was observed at least ten times. The chain joins TRBV6-2 or TRBV6-3 to TRBJ1-1; D not resolved. Trimming shortened V by 4 bases and J by 4 bases, and 4 bases separated the two germline ends. Germline CDR1 reads MNHEY; CDR2 reads SVGEGT. The CDR3 loop spans 11 amino acids. In DNA form, the CDR3 reads TGTGCCAGCAGTTTCAGCACTGAAGCTTTCTTT. This gives the protein CASSFSTEAFF.

This clonotype was seen repeatedly, ten times or more. This chain links TRBV20-1 with TRBJ2-1; no clear D. The CDR3 runs 13 residues. Trimming cost V 1 base and J 6 bases, with 10 bases left between them. Per germline, CDR1 DFQATT and CDR2 SNEGSKA (reference sequence). Here the CDR3 DNA reads TGCAGTGCTAGAGGGTTTAATTTCAATGAGCAGTTCTTC. Translating it yields CSARGFNFNEQFF.

The rearrangement joins TRBV20-1 to TRBJ2-1, with 12 bases that match TRBD2. Germline V gene lookup returns CDR1 DFQATT and CDR2 SNEGSKA (reference sequence). The CDR3 length is 18 residues. J was trimmed by 8 bases and V by 0 bases; bases with no gene match: 14. The CDR3 nucleotides read TGCAGTGCTAGAGATGGGGAGTGGGCTAGCGGGAGGGGTGATGAGCAGTTCTTC. Its translation is CSARDGEWASGRGDEQFF.

This clonotype was seen repeatedly, ten times or more. The rearrangement uses TRBV20-1 and TRBJ2-1; D unclear. V gave up 1 base and J gave up 6 bases, with 4 bases separating them. CDR1 DFQATT and CDR2 SNEGSKA come from the germline V gene (reference sequence). The length of the CDR3 is 11 residues. The CDR3 DNA sequence: TGCAGTGCTAGAGTAATCAATGAGCAGTTCTTC. It codes for CSARVINEQFF.

There are many counts of this clonotype. The rearrangement links TRBV6-6 to TRBJ2-7; TRBD1 aligns across 9 bases. Germline trimming cut 0 bases from V and 5 bases from J; bases unmatched to any gene: 5. The CDR3 is 15 residues long. CDR1 and CDR2 from the germline V gene are MNHNY and SVGAGI (reference sequence). The CDR3 region is CASSYSHRGHDEQYF. The CDR3 bases are TGTGCCAGCAGTTACTCCCACAGGGGGCATGACGAGCAGTACTTC.

This clonotype was seen only once. This sequence may be a read error, since a much larger clone differs from it by one base. The chain is built from TRBV29-1 and TRBJ2-1, with D possibly TRBD2 on 5 matching bases. CDR3 length: 14 amino acids. Germline V gives CDR1 SQVTM, CDR2 ANQGSEA. The CDR3 DNA reads as TGCAGCGTTATGCGGCCTAGCTCCTACAATGAGCGGTTCTTC. It specifies CSVMRPSSYNERFF.